This T cell receptor (beta chain) emerged from a study of T-cell memory formation after mild COVID-19. Study summary: Most TCR clusters belonged to a single donor.

Each CDR3 protein gets one entry after TCRdb re-called the 5' RACE reads with MiXCR. The sample yields roughly 350,000 distinct CDR3 sequences, 28% seen once. Germline V lookup: CDR1 SEHNR, CDR2 FQNEAQ (reference sequence). This CDR3 has 14 residues. The junction had 4 bases not matched to a gene; V was cut back by 2 bases and J by 4 bases. Whole-study results and caveats: Among clones contracting day 15 to 85, CD4/CD8 was balanced, whereas later expanders leaned CD4+. Most CD4+ clones that shrank were in CM and EM, while CD8+ ones turned up in EMRA. Second-wave clones reaching peak frequency on day 37 lacked confirmed SARS-CoV-2 specificity.

To note about this clonotype: Antigen specificity is unknown.

Sequenced material: PBMCs or a T cell subset sorted from them (not recorded which). This receptor was obtained from an adult woman who had mild COVID-19 (a few samples of this study predate the infection). Cell type and time point are not known. The V and J genes are TRBV7-9 and TRBJ1-2, with TRBD1 matching over 7 bases. The CDR3 protein is CASSLTAGGYGYTF. DNA for the CDR3: TGTGCCAGCAGCTTAACTGCAGGGGGCTATGGCTACACCTTC.